This T cell receptor (beta chain) was captured in a study of cytomegalovirus exposure and HLA in healthy donors. General study findings and limits: Most TCR sequences were seen very rarely across donors, but some public TCRs occurred in many.

V was clipped by 0 bases and J by 3 bases, with 14 bases between them. The CDR3 is made up of 16 amino acids. Germline-derived CDR1 and CDR2 are LGHNA and YNFKEQ. The primer mix had 60 Vbeta and 13 Jbeta primers. Only in-frame clones appear in the TCRdb table, and some are missing; sequencing was by immunoSEQ multiplex PCR. The sample includes about 63,000 clones, around 87% of them seen just once. In regard to this clone: No antigen is known for it.

This chain uses TRBV4-2 with TRBJ1-2; D is possibly TRBD1 (5 bases). The TCR originated in a woman in her twenties or thirties in good health and CMV-seropositive. The sequenced sample consisted of PBMCs. In nucleotides, the CDR3 is TGTGCCAGCAGCCAAGACCCGGACGGGGGTCACTATGGCTACACCTTC. Its protein is CASSQDPDGGHYGYTF.